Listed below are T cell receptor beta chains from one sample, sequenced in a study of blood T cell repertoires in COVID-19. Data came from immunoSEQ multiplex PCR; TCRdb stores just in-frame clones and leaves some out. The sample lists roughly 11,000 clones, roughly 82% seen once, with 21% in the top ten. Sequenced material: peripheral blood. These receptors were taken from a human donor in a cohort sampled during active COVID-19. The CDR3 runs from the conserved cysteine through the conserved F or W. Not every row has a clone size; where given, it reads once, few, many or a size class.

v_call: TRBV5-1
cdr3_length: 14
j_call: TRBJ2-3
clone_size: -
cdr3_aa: CASSLERATDTQYF

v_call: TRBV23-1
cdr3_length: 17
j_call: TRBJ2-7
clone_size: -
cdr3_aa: CASSHQPTDWGPYEQYF

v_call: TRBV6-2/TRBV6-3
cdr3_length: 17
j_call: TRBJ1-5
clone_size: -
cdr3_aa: CASSSSLRDSQNQPQHF

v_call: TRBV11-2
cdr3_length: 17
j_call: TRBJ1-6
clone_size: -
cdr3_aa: CASSFGTGEFLDSPLHF

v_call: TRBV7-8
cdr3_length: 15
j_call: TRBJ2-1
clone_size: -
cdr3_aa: CASSLRILSYNEQFF

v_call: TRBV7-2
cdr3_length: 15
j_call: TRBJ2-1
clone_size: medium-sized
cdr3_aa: CASSWGQGTGNEQFF

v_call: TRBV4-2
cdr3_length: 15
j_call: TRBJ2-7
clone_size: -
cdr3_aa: CASSQDGTGSGEQYF

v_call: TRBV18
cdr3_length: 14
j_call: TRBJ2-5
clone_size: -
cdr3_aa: CASSAEQGLKTQYF

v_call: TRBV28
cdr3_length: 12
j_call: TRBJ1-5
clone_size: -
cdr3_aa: CASRFNNQPQHF

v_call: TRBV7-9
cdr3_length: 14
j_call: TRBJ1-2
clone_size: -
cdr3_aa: CASSTRSGLHGYTF